This record looks at one TCR beta chain sequence and its context. The data are from a study of blood T cell repertoires in COVID-19. Study details: Italy, Spain and the United States were the sources of the convalescent and acute COVID-19 samples. PBMCs, B-cell-depleted T cells, or T cells provided the cDNA or gDNA that made up the material.

Patients at the Seattle site were enrolled during active infection and followed longitudinally. As originally analysed: Using reference gene primer amplification, nucleated cell counts were estimated. TCRdb keeps only in-frame clones here, not all; method: immunoSEQ multiplex PCR. The D gene and trimming were derived from the DNA, and the V and J assignments and clone size from that table. The table has 110,000 to 150,000 clones, roughly three quarters seen once; the top ten hold around 5%. The sequence was collected from a woman between 70 and 85 years old with COVID-19, enrolled during active disease. The specimen sequenced was peripheral blood.

CDR3 DNA sequence: TGTGCCAGCATGACAGCTAACTATGGCTACACCTTC. Its protein is CASMTANYGYTF. This chain connects TRBV6-5 to TRBJ1-2; D is perhaps TRBD1 (5 bases). From germline, CDR1 is MNHEY and CDR2 SVGAGI. Trimming stripped 7 bases from V and 0 bases from J, with 6 bases between. The CDR3 covers 12 residues.